What follows describes a single TCR beta chain. In the authors' methods: Nucleated cell number was recorded as an estimate derived from reference gene primer amplification. The protocol was immunoSEQ multiplex PCR, while the TCRdb copy is restricted to in-frame clones and leaves out a portion. From that table come the V and J calls and clone size; the DNA was used to work out D and trimming. This table has around 40,000 clones, around 80% appearing once. V lost 0 bases to trimming and J lost 10 bases, with 16 bases between them. Germline CDR1 and CDR2: LGHNA and YSLEER. This CDR3 spans 16 amino acids. These data come from a study of blood T cell repertoires in COVID-19. Study-level background: Sites across the United States, Italy and Spain contributed samples from acute and convalescent COVID-19. The cDNA or gDNA used as material had been derived from T cells, B-cell-depleted T cells, or PBMCs.

Sequenced material: peripheral blood. The clonotype comes from a woman of 80 years or more with active or convalescent COVID-19. This chain links TRBV4-3 with TRBJ1-6, with a possible D match to TRBD1 (5 bases). The CDR3 bases are TGCGCCAGCAGCCAAGATTGGGGCAGGGTGAAATCACCCCTCCACTTT. It yields the protein CASSQDWGRVKSPLHF.